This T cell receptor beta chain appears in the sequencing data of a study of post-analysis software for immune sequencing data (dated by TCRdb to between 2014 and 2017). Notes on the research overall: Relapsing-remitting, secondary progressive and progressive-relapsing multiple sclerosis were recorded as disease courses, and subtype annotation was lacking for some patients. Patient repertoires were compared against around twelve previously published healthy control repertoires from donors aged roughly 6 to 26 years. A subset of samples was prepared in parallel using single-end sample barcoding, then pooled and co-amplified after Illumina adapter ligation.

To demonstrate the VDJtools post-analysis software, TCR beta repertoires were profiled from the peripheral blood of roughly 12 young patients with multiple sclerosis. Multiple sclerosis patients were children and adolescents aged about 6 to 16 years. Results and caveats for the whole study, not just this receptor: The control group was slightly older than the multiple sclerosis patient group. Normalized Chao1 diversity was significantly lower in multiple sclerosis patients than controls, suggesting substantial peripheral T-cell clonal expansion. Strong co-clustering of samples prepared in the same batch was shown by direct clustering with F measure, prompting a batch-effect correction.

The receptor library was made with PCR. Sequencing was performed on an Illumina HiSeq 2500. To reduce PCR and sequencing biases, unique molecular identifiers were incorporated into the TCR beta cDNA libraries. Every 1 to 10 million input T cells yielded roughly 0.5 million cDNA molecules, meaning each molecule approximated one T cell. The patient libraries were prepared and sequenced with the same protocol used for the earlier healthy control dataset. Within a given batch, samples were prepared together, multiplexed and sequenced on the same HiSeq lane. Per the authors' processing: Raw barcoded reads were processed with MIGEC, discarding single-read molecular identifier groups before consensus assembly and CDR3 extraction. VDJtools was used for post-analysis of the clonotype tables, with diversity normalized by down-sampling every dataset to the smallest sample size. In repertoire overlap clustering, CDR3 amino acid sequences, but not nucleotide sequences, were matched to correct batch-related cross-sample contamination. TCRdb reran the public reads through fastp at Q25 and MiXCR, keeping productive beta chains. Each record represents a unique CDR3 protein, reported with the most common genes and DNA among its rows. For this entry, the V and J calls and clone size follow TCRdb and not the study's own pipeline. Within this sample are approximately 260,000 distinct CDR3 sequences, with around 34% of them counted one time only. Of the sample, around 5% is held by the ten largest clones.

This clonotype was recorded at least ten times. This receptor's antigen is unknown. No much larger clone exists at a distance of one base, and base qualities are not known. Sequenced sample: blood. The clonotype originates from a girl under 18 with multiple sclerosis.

The CDR3 loop reads CASSDAGHPNQPQHF. The DNA sequence follows: TGCGCCAGCAGCGACGCGGGCCATCCCAATCAGCCCCAGCATTTT. Recombination linked TRBV10-1 to TRBJ1-5, with an unclear D gene assignment. The CDR3 spans 15 residues, from the cysteine through the phenylalanine. The entry retains the CDR3 DNA only, 45 bases that are in frame from base 1. The V end loses 6 bases and the J end loses 3 bases, and a stretch of 15 bases separates them. In the germline V gene (reference sequence), CDR1 corresponds to WNHNN and CDR2 to SYGVQD.